The clone carrying this TCR beta chain was seen ten or more times. At one of its ends the junction is not consistent with the germline gene, which may arise from a read error. This sample stems from a study of T-cell reconstitution after alpha-beta-depleted transplantation in children. TCRbeta library construction was performed incorporating unique molecular identifiers. TCRdb called the PCR reads again in MiXCR, with one record for every CDR3 protein. The table records about 610,000 distinct CDR3 sequences, approximately 10% of them present only once. Germline values: CDR1 SQVTM, CDR2 ANQGSEA. The CDR3 loop spans 14 amino acids.

The clonotype was recovered from a human donor who donated a stem cell graft to a child with acute myeloid leukemia. Sequenced material: PBMCs from the stem cell graft donor, taken from the stem cell graft. J is TRBJ2-3 and V is TRBV29-1; D possibly corresponds to TRBD1 (5 bases). The CDR3 DNA is TGCAGCGTTGACCGGACAATGAGAACAGACACGCAGTATTTT. This encodes CSVDRTMRTDTQYF.